Following are 14 T cell receptor beta chains from one sample sequenced in a study of blood T cell repertoires in COVID-19. Sequenced by immunoSEQ multiplex PCR; TCRdb stores in-frame clones only, minus some. Of fewer than 60,000 clones in the sample, 80% to 90% were seen once. Sequenced material: peripheral blood. The receptors originated from a man aged 50 to 59 with acute or convalescent COVID-19.

The chain joins TRBV10-1 to TRBJ2-3; possibly TRBD1 for D (5 bases). The CDR3 runs 16 residues. The ends were cut back, 3 bases at V and 1 base at J, with 14 bases in the middle. Germline-derived CDR1 and CDR2 are WNHNN and SYGVQD (reference sequence). The CDR3 nucleotides are TGCGCCAGCAGTGATTACCAGGGTGGGGGCACAGATACGCAGTATTTT. It encodes CASSDYQGGGTDTQYF.

This chain connects TRBV28 to TRBJ1-2, with 8 bases that match TRBD1. The CDR3 has 14 amino acids. From germline, CDR1 is MDHEN and CDR2 SYDVKM. The ends lost 4 bases at V and 7 bases at J; junction bases unmatched: 8. Here the CDR3 DNA reads TGTGCCAGCAGTTCGGTGGGGACAGGCTCTGGCTACACCTTC. Translation: CASSSVGTGSGYTF.

CDR3 protein: CASSPDRGNTEAFF. The CDR3 coding sequence is TGTGCCAGCAGCCCGGACAGGGGGAACACTGAAGCTTTCTTT. The chain combines TRBV7-9 with TRBJ1-1, with 9 positions matching TRBD1. This CDR3 is 14 amino acids long. Germline loops: CDR1 SEHNR, CDR2 FQNEAQ (reference sequence). V lost 5 bases, J lost 1 base, and 2 bases stayed unmatched.

The chain combines TRBV7-5 with TRBJ2-2; TRBD1 reflects the table's D call only, with no check against the DNA. TRBV7-5 is assigned pseudogene status. The length of the CDR3 is 16 residues. The CDR3 is CARSLESYRETGELFF. The CDR3 DNA is TGTGCCAGAAGCTTAGAATCCTACAGGGAAACCGGGGAGCTGTTTTTT.

CDR3 nucleotides: TGTGCCAGCAGTGAAACATCCGGGGAGCTGTTTTTT. Protein: CASSETSGELFF. The gene calls are TRBV2 and TRBJ2-2; D uncertain. From germline, CDR1 is SNHLY and CDR2 FYNNEI. The CDR3 loop spans 12 amino acids. Trimming stripped 2 bases from V and 6 bases from J, with 4 bases between. The whole variable domain, filled in from reference TRBV2 and TRBJ2-2, reads EPEVTQTPSHQVTQMGQEVILRCVPISNHLYFYWYRQILGQKVEFLVSFYNNEISEKSEIFDDQFSVERPDGSNFTLKIRSTKLEDSAMYFCASSETSGELFFGEGSRLTVL.

The chain joins TRBV5-6 to TRBJ2-7, with D tentatively TRBD1 (5 bases). The germline gives CDR1 SGHDT, CDR2 YYEEEE. This CDR3 spans 14 amino acids. V dropped 5 bases and J dropped 1 base, with 13 bases sitting between them. The CDR3 loop is CASRVKGRSYEQYF. CDR3 DNA: TGTGCCAGCAGGGTGAAGGGGCGTTCCTACGAGCAGTACTTC. Full variable domain (outside the CDR3, taken from reference TRBV5-6 and TRBJ2-7): DAGVTQSPTHLIKTRGQQVTLRCSPKSGHDTVSWYQQALGQGPQFIFQYYEEEERQRGNFPDRFSGHQFPNYSSELNVNALLLGDSALYLCASRVKGRSYEQYFGPGTRLTVT.

The chain carries TRBV20-1 and TRBJ1-2, with 11 bases matching TRBD1. Germline CDR1 and CDR2: DFQATT and SNEGSKA (reference sequence). V shed 3 bases, J shed 2 bases, and the junction held 5 bases outside the gene matches. There are 15 residues in the CDR3. CDR3 residues: CSASSRTGGNYGYTF. CDR3 coding DNA: TGCAGTGCTAGTTCCCGGACAGGGGGCAACTATGGCTACACCTTC.

The CDR3 here is CSVGGSDRNYGYTF. The CDR3 DNA is TGCAGCGTTGGAGGGTCGGACAGGAACTATGGCTACACCTTC. V is TRBV29-1 and J is TRBJ1-2, with 7 bases identical to TRBD1. CDR1 and CDR2 from the germline V gene are SQVTM and ANQGSEA. The V gene end was trimmed by 4 bases and the J gene end by 2 bases; junction bases not matched to a gene: 7. The CDR3 covers 14 residues.

This chain links TRBV29-1 with TRBJ2-5, with a possible D match to TRBD2 (5 bases). The V gene's germline CDR1 is SQVTM and CDR2 ANQGSEA. The CDR3 contains 12 residues. Trimming stripped 4 bases from V and 6 bases from J, with 12 bases between. The CDR3 nucleotides are TGCAGCGTTGGCGGGCTCGGTAAGACCCAGTACTTC. It specifies CSVGGLGKTQYF.

This clone has only one observation. DNA of the CDR3: TGTGCCAGCAGCCAGGGACAGTCTAATGAAAAACTGTTTTTT. The encoded protein is CASSQGQSNEKLFF. The chain links TRBV7-9 to TRBJ1-4; 7 bases are a match to TRBD1. Germline values: CDR1 SEHNR, CDR2 FQNEAQ (reference sequence). V shed 5 bases and J 3 bases; nucleotides not matched to a gene: 3. The CDR3 totals 14 residues. Looking up the rest from reference TRBV7-9 and TRBJ1-4 gives the full variable domain: DTGVSQNPRHKITKRGQNVTFRCDPISEHNRLYWYRQTLGQGPEFLTYFQNEAQLEKSRLLSDRFSAERPKGSFSTLEIQRTEQGDSAMYLCASSQGQSNEKLFFGSGTQLSVL.

The chain joins TRBV24-1 to TRBJ2-3, with D maybe TRBD2 (5 bases). Trimming left V 4 bases short and J 3 bases short, with 7 bases between. The CDR3 is 13 amino acids. CDR1 is KGHDR, CDR2 SFDVKD, per germline. The CDR3 DNA reads as TGTGCCACCAGTGAGCCGGGGACAGATACGCAGTATTTT. This codes for CATSEPGTDTQYF.

The CDR3 spells CASSPTIPGLGAETQYF. CDR3 nucleotide sequence: TGTGCCAGCAGCCCCACCATTCCGGGACTAGGTGCGGAGACCCAGTACTTC. V is TRBV7-8 and J is TRBJ2-5; 8 bases are shared with TRBD2. Germline assignment: CDR1 SGHVS and CDR2 FQNEAQ. The V segment lost 5 bases and the J segment 5 bases; nucleotides outside the gene matches: 16. The CDR3 extends over 17 amino acids.

J is TRBJ2-1 and V is TRBV5-4; TRBD2 matches 11 bases. The germline V gene encodes CDR1 SGHNT and CDR2 YYREEE (reference sequence). This CDR3 region has 15 residues. Unmatched junction bases numbered 3, after V lost 0 bases and J lost 7 bases. The CDR3 reads CASSLGGLADNEQFF. DNA of the CDR3: TGTGCCAGCAGCTTGGGGGGACTAGCGGATAATGAGCAGTTCTTC.

This clone showed up just a few times. The chain carries TRBV20-1 and TRBJ2-7; D gene ambiguous. The CDR3 spans 14 residues. Germline CDR1 is DFQATT and CDR2 is SNEGSKA (reference sequence). The ends were cut back, 3 bases at V and 0 bases at J, with 12 bases in the middle. In DNA, the CDR3 is TGCAGTGCTAGTCACAGTCCGGCCTCCTACGAGCAGTACTTC. Protein product: CSASHSPASYEQYF.